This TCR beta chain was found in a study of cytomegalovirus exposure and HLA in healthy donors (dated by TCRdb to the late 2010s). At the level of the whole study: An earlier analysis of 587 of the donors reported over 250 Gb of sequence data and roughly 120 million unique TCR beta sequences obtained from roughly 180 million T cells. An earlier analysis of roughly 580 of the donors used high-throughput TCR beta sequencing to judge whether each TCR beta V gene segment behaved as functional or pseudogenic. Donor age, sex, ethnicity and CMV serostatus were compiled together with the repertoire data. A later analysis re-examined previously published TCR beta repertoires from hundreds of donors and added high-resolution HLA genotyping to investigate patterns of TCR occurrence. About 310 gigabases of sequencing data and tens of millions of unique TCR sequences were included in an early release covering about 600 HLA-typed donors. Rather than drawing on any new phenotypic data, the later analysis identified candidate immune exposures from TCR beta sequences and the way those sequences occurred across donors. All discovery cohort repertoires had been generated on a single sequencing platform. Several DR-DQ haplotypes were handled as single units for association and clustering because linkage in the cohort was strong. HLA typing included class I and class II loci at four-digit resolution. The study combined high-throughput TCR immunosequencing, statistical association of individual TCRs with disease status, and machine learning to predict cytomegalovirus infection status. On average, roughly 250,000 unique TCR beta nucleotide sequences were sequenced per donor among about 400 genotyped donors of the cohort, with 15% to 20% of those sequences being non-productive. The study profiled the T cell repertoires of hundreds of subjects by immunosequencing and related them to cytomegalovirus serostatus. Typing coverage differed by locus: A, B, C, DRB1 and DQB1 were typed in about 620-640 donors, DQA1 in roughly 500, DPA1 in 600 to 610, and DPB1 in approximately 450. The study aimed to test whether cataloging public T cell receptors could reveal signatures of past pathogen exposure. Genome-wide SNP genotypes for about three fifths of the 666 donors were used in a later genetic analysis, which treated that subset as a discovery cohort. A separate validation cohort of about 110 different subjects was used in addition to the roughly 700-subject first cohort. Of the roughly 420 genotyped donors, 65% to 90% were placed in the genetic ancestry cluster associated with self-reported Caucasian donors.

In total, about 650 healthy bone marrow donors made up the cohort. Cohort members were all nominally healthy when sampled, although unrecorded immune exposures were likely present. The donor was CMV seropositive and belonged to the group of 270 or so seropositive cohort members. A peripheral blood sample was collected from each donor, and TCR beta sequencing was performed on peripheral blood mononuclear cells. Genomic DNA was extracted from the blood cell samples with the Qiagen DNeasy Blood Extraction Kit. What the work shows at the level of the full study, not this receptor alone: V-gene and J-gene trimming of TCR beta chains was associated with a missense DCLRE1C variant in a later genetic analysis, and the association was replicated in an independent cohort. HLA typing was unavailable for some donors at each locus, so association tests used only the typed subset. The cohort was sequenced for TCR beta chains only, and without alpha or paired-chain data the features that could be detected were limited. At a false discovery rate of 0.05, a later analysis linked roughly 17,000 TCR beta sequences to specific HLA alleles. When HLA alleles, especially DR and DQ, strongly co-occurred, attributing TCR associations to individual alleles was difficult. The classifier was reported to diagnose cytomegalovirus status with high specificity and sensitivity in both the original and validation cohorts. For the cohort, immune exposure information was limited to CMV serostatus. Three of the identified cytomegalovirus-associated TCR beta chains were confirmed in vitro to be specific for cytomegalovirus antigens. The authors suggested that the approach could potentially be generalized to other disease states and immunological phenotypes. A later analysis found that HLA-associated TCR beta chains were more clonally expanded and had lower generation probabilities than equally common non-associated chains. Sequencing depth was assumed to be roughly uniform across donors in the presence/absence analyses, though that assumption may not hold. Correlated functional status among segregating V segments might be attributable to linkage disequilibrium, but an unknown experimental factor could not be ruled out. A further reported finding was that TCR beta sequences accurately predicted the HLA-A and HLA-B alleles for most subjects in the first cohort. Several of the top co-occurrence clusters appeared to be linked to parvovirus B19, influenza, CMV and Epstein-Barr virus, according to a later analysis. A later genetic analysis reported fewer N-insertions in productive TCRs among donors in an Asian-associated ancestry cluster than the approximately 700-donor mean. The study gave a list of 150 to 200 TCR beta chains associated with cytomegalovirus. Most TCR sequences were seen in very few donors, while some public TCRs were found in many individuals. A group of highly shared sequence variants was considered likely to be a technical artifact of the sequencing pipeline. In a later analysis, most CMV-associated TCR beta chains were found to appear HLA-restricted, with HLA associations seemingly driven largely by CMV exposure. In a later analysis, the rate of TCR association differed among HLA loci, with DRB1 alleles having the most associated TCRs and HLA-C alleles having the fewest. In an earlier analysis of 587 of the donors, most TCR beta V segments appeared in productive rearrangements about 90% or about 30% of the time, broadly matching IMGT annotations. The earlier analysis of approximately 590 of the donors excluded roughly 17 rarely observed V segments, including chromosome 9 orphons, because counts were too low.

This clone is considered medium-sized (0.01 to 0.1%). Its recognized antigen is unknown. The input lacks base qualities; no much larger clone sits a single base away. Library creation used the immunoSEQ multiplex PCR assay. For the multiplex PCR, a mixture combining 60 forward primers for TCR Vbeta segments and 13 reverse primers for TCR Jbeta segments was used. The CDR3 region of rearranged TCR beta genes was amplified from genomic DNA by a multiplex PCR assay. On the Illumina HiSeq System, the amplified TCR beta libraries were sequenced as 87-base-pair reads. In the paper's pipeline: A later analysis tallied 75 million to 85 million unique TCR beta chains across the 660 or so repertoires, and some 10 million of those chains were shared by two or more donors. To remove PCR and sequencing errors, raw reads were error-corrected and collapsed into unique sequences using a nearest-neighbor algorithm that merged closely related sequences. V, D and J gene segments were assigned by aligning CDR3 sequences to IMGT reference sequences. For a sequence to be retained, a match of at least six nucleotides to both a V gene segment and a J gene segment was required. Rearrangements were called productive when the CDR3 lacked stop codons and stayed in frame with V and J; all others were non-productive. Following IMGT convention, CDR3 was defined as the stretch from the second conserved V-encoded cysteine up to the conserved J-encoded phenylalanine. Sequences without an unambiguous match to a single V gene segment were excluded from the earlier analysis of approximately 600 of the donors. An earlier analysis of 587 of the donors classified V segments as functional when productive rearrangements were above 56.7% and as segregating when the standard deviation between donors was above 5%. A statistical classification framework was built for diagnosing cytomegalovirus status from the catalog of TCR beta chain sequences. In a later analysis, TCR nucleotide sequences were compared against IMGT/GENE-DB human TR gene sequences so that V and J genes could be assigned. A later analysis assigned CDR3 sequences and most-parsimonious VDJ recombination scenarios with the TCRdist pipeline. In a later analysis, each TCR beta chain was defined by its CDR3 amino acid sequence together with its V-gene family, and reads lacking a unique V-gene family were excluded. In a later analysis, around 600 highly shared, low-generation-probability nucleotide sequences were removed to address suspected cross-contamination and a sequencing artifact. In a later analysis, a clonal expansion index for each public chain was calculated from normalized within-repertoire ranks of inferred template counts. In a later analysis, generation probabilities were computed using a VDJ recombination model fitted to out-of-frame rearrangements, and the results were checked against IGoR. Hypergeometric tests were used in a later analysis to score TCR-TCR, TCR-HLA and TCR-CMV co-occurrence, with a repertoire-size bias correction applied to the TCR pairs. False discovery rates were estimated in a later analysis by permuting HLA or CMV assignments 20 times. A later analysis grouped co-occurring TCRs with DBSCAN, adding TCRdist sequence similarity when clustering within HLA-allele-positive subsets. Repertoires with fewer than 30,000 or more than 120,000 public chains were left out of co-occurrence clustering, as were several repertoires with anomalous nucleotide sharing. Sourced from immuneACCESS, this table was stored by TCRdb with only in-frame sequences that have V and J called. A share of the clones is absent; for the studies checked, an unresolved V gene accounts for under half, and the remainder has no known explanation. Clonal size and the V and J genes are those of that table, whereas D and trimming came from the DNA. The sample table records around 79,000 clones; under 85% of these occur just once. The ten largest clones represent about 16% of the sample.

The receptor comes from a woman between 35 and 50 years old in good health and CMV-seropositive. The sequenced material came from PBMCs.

The CDR3 region reads CASSFPGENTEAFF. The DNA reads as follows: TGTGCCAGCAGCTTTCCAGGGGAGAACACTGAAGCTTTCTTT. In this chain, TRBV5-6 is recombined with TRBJ1-1, and the D gene may be TRBD1, 6 bases matching. From cysteine to phenylalanine, the CDR3 is 14 amino acids long. The CDR3 DNA has 42 bases and is translated from base 1. At the junction V is shortened by 2 bases and J by 1 base, with 9 bases in between. The germline V gene yields SGHDT for CDR1 and YYEEEE for CDR2.